Listed below are T cell receptor beta chains from one sample, sequenced in a study of tumor and adjacent non-tumor tissue in lung cancer. From the multiplex PCR reads, TCRdb called clonotypes with MiXCR, one entry per CDR3 protein. The top ten clones hold 51% of a sample with 70,000 to 90,000 distinct CDR3 sequences, approximately 80% of them seen once. Sequenced material: distant non-tumor lung tissue. These receptors were taken from a man aged 60-69 years with non-small cell lung cancer. CDR3s include the opening cysteine and the closing phenylalanine or tryptophan.

J: TRBJ2-2
length: 14
V: TRBV6-1
CDR3: CVSRDRSKTGELFF

J: TRBJ2-7
length: 11
V: TRBV6-1
CDR3: CVCSSPCEQYF

J: TRBJ2-5
length: 16
V: TRBV6-5
CDR3: CASSYSIGQGGETQYF

J: TRBJ2-3
length: 15
V: TRBV11-2
CDR3: CASSFPSGRAYTQYF

J: TRBJ2-7
length: 15
V: TRBV5-4
CDR3: CASSRQQGAAYEQYF

J: TRBJ2-2
length: 15
V: TRBV11-1
CDR3: CASSLGGRCTRDLFF

J: TRBJ2-4
length: 17
V: TRBV6-2/TRBV6-3
CDR3: CASSHGIAGDTKNVQYF

J: TRBJ1-5
length: 15
V: TRBV20-1
CDR3: CSSQTAGHSNQPQHF

J: TRBJ1-1
length: 14
V: TRBV11-3
CDR3: CSSSSHGQQTEAFF

J: TRBJ1-2
length: 15
V: TRBV6-1
CDR3: CASIQTGISNYDYTF

J: TRBJ2-5
length: 17
V: TRBV6-6
CDR3: CASRYLSSGGAGETQYF

J: TRBJ2-5
length: 16
V: TRBV20-1
CDR3: CIARQGPGPSSETQYF

J: TRBJ2-3
length: 17
V: TRBV20-1
CDR3: CSAILVRTSGKADTQYF

J: TRBJ2-1
length: 14
V: TRBV20-1
CDR3: CSAQGGMDYNEQNF

J: TRBJ1-1
length: 17
V: TRBV4-3
CDR3: CASSQDVPGSSRTVAFF

J: TRBJ2-3
length: 12
V: TRBV11-1
CDR3: CVSSLSYDAQYF

J: TRBJ1-5
length: 15
V: TRBV20-1
CDR3: CSAREHRGLSQLQHF

J: TRBJ2-1
length: 16
V: TRBV11-3
CDR3: CTSSSLAGGPGNEQLF

J: TRBJ2-5
length: 15
V: TRBV4-1
CDR3: CACSQDGGCQETQYF

J: TRBJ2-4
length: 16
V: TRBV12-3/TRBV12-4
CDR3: CGSSLGLSVAKNIQYF

J: TRBJ2-2
length: 15
V: TRBV11-2
CDR3: CASSLMDLNTGELFF

J: TRBJ2-7
length: 18
V: TRBV10-3
CDR3: CAISKGLAGGLQAYEQYF

J: TRBJ2-3
length: 13
V: TRBV12-3/TRBV12-4
CDR3: CASTTGRTDTQYF

J: TRBJ2-4
length: 15
V: TRBV4-2
CDR3: CASSQDLGGQNIQYF

J: TRBJ1-4
length: 14
V: TRBV20-1
CDR3: CSAGAGAFNEKLFF

J: TRBJ2-1
length: 15
V: TRBV20-1
CDR3: CSAITSGGLYNEQFF

J: TRBJ1-3
length: 13
V: TRBV20-1
CDR3: CSATWASGNTIYF

J: TRBJ2-5
length: 13
V: TRBV7-3
CDR3: CANSPGGYETQYF

J: TRBJ1-1
length: 15
V: TRBV5-6
CDR3: CASSPMDRKNTEAFF

J: TRBJ1-3
length: 15
V: TRBV20-1
CDR3: CSAMVVRASGSTIYF

J: TRBJ2-1
length: 14
V: TRBV11-3
CDR3: CASSLSGSISEQFF

J: TRBJ2-7
length: 15
V: TRBV6-5
CDR3: CASGNGGVTHYKQYF

J: TRBJ2-7
length: 13
V: TRBV20-1
CDR3: CSAMGMAIGEQNF

J: TRBJ2-4
length: 13
V: TRBV10-3
CDR3: CAISANRGDIQYF

J: TRBJ2-5
length: 15
V: TRBV6-5
CDR3: CASNYQGRYQETQYF

J: TRBJ1-3
length: 16
V: TRBV7-8
CDR3: CASSSTRQYSGNTIYF

J: TRBJ2-7
length: 14
V: TRBV4-2
CDR3: CANSQATSSYEQYF

J: TRBJ1-1
length: 12
V: TRBV28
CDR3: CASSLFGGEAFF

J: TRBJ2-3
length: 14
V: TRBV11-3
CDR3: CARSHRGSTDTQYF

J: TRBJ2-1
length: 15
V: TRBV20-1
CDR3: CSANPTSGRANEQFF

J: TRBJ2-6
length: 17
V: TRBV6-5
CDR3: CASRLAGASSGANGLTF

J: TRBJ1-5
length: 14
V: TRBV6-1
CDR3: CASSGHNSNQTQHF

J: TRBJ1-1
length: 16
V: TRBV4-2
CDR3: CTSSQVGQSENTEAFF

J: TRBJ1-1
length: 14
V: TRBV6-1
CDR3: CASCEDRGDTEALF

J: TRBJ2-5
length: 15
V: TRBV7-3
CDR3: CASNFRQGGAETRYF

J: TRBJ2-6
length: 17
V: TRBV6-5
CDR3: CASNLAGASSGVYVLTF

J: TRBJ2-4
length: 16
V: TRBV11-2
CDR3: CASSLGRNPWKNIQYF

J: TRBJ2-7
length: 12
V: TRBV20-1
CDR3: CSVSPVGYGQYF

J: TRBJ2-1
length: 13
V: TRBV11-3
CDR3: CASSISVYNEQFF

J: TRBJ2-3
length: 15
V: TRBV6-1
CDR3: CVLSALAGGSDTQYF

J: TRBJ2-1
length: 15
V: TRBV4-3
CDR3: CASSHQGVKYNERFF

J: TRBJ2-7
length: 14
V: TRBV6-5
CDR3: CGSSYSGRVYEQYF

J: TRBJ2-7
length: 13
V: TRBV20-1
CDR3: CSARGDRGYEQYF